One and the same sample provided the 25 T cell receptor beta chains below, sequenced in a study of T cell clonality in common variable immunodeficiency. Overall study findings and caveats: Fewer deletions and N-nucleotide insertions were reportedly seen in common variable immunodeficiency TCR beta sequences.

Which antigens these TCRs recognize remains unknown. Produced via immunoSEQ multiplex PCR; TCRdb's table is partial and in-frame only. The sample shows about 28,000 clones, none of them appearing just once. Sequencing used peripheral blood mononuclear cells. The source of these receptors is a human donor with common variable immunodeficiency.

This clone was seen only a few times. CDR3 region: CASSYDRVEQFF. Incomplete CDR3 DNA: TGCGCCAGCAGCTACGACAGGGTTGAG. The gene calls are TRBV5-1 and TRBJ2-1, with TRBD1 identical over 7 bases. The CDR3 is cut off 3 residues early in the read; its end comes from the germline J gene. Germline CDR1 is SGHRS and CDR2 is YFSETQ. Trimming cost V 3 bases and J 9 bases; bases outside gene matches: 3. The CDR3 extends over 12 amino acids.

This clone was seen ten or more times. The CDR3 is cut off 3 residues early in the read; its end comes from the germline J gene. This chain joins TRBV18 and TRBJ1-1; D is perhaps TRBD1 (5 bases). This CDR3 comprises 17 residues. Germline CDR1 reads KGHSH; CDR2 reads LQKENI. Trimming shortened V by 3 bases and J by 6 bases, and 23 bases separated the two germline ends. CDR3 bases read: TGTGCCAGCTCACCCTCGTCGGGGGTGATGGGGTTTCCTGAA. This sequence encodes CASSPSSGVMGFPE. The complete CDR3 sequence is CASSPSSGVMGFPEAFF.

There are many counts of this clone. The CDR3 end lies 3 residues beyond the end of the read and is filled in from the germline J gene. The J gene is TRBJ2-7, the V gene TRBV19; D perhaps matches TRBD1 (6 bases). Per germline, CDR1 LNHDA and CDR2 SQIVND (reference sequence). V was clipped by 5 bases and J by 2 bases, with 10 bases between them. This CDR3 contains 13 residues. The CDR3 reads CASSPRTAYEQYF. The sequenced CDR3 bases are TGTGCCAGTAGTCCCCGGACAGCCTACGAG.

In regard to this clone: The CDR3 end falls 3 residues outside the read, so it is completed with the germline J gene. This sequence joins TRBV7-2 and TRBJ2-1, with D unclear. Germline V gene lookup returns CDR1 SGHTA and CDR2 FQGNSA. The CDR3 extends over 11 amino acids. V gave up 4 bases and J gave up 7 bases, with 5 bases separating them. Incomplete CDR3 DNA: TGTGCCAGCAGCTCACGGAATGAG. Translation gives CASSSRNE. The entire CDR3 protein reads CASSSRNEQFF.

This clone is deemed medium-sized (0.01 to 0.1%). Incomplete CDR3 DNA: TGTGCCAGCAGCCCCGGACAGGGGGCTGGC. Encoded protein: CASSPGQGAG. The CDR3, in full, reads CASSPGQGAGYTF. The chain couples TRBV5-4 to TRBJ1-2; 11 positions match TRBD1. Coverage ceases 3 residues before the CDR3 finishes, and the germline J gene fills in the end. The germline CDR1 and CDR2 sequences are SGHNT and YYREEE (reference sequence). Trimming at V came to 4 bases and at J to 7 bases, leaving 3 bases not matched to a gene. This CDR3 region has 13 residues.

As regards this clone: The CDR3 end falls 3 residues outside the read, so it is completed with the germline J gene. The rearrangement uses TRBV7-9 and TRBJ2-7; a weak D match, TRBD2 (5 bases). Germline CDR1 and CDR2: SEHNR and FQNEAQ (reference sequence). This CDR3 region has 14 residues. V gave up 6 bases and J gave up 0 bases, with 12 bases separating them. CDR3: CASSSGESSYEQYF. The part of the CDR3 DNA that was read is TGTGCCAGCAGTTCCGGGGAAAGCTCCTACGAG.

This clone was counted a few times. Germline and junction disagree at one end, which may indicate a read error. From the germline J gene comes the end of the CDR3, since the read stops 3 residues before it. This chain links TRBV7-9 with TRBJ1-6; a weak D match, TRBD1 (5 bases). This CDR3 is built from 13 residues. Per germline, CDR1 SEHNR and CDR2 FQNEAQ (reference sequence). CDR3 protein: CSSRAQASSPLHF. The sequenced part of the CDR3 DNA is TGTTCCAGCAGAGCACAGGCCAGCTCACCC.

For this clone: The read finishes 3 residues shy of the CDR3 end, and the germline J gene is used to complete it. The rearrangement links TRBV18 to TRBJ2-1; TRBD1 matches 9 bases. CDR3 size: 15 residues. The V gene's germline CDR1 is KGHSH and CDR2 LQKENI. Trimming at V came to 4 bases and at J to 8 bases, leaving 9 bases not matched to a gene. This CDR3 reads CASSLRQGGWDEQFF. CDR3 bases read: TGTGCCAGCTCACTACGACAGGGGGGTTGGGATGAG. Full variable domain (missing parts from reference TRBV18 and TRBJ2-1): NAGVMQNPRHLVRRRGQEARLRCSPMKGHSHVYWYRQLPEEGLKFMVYLQKENIIDESGMPKERFSAEFPKEGPSILRIQQVVRGDSAAYFCASSLRQGGWDEQFFGPGTRLTVL.

At least ten counts were recorded for this clone. The read terminates 3 residues before the CDR3 end, so the remaining end is supplied by the germline J gene. V and J are TRBV20-1 and TRBJ2-7; a weak D match, TRBD2 (7 bases). Trimming took off 3 bases at V and 2 bases at J, with 11 bases between the two ends. This CDR3 is 13 amino acids long. The germline V gene encodes CDR1 DFQATT and CDR2 SNEGSKA (reference sequence). The CDR3: CSASGGPPYEQYF. The part of the CDR3 DNA that was read is TGCAGTGCTAGCGGGGGGCCTCCCTACGAG.

This clone appeared many times. Sequencing ends 3 residues short of the CDR3 end; the germline J gene provides the rest. The chain joins TRBV14 to TRBJ2-7; TRBD1 might be the D (6 bases). CDR1 SGHDN and CDR2 FVKESK come from the germline V gene. With 0 bases removed from V and 2 bases from J, the gap between germline ends came to 11 bases. There are 15 residues in the CDR3. Partial CDR3 DNA: TGTGCCAGCAGCCAAGATCTGGGGGCAGCCTACGAG. It codes for CASSQDLGAAYE. The whole CDR3 protein is CASSQDLGAAYEQYF.

Many counts were recorded for this clone. With the read ending 3 residues before the CDR3 end, the germline J gene is used to fill in that end. The genes are TRBV18 and TRBJ2-5; possible D gene TRBD2, 5 bases. The CDR3 totals 11 residues. The V end lost 5 bases, the J end lost 4 bases, and 5 bases lay between the germline ends. CDR1 and CDR2 (germline): KGHSH, LQKENI. The CDR3 is CASSEGETQYF. The CDR3 DNA, read in part, is TGTGCCAGCTCAGAGGGAGAGACC.

Note on this clone: The read ends 3 residues shy of where the CDR3 ends; the end is completed using the germline J gene. This chain joins TRBV7-8 and TRBJ1-6; D gene uncertain. Trimming removed 3 bases from V and 7 bases from J, with 7 bases in between. This CDR3 contains 13 residues. Germline lookup yields CDR1 SGHVS and CDR2 FQNEAQ. The covered CDR3 bases are TGTGCCAGCAGCTTGTTAGAGAATTCACCC. Translating gives CASSLLENSP. From start to end, the CDR3 is CASSLLENSPLHF.

In the case of this clone: The read gets to within 3 residues of the CDR3 end, and the germline J gene fills in the rest. The chain uses TRBV2 and TRBJ2-7; 10 positions agree with TRBD1. The CDR3 covers 15 residues. Germline CDR1 SNHLY, CDR2 FYNNEI. Trimming cost V 5 bases and J 0 bases; bases outside gene matches: 4. The CDR3 bases that were read are TGTGCCAGCAGTCGGGACAGGGGATTCTCCTACGAG. It codes for CASSRDRGFSYE. The CDR3 in full is CASSRDRGFSYEQYF.

This clone was seen a handful of times. The read halts 3 residues ahead of the CDR3 end, with the missing end drawn from the germline J gene. V gene TRBV30 combines with J gene TRBJ1-6, with 9 bases that match TRBD1. V dropped 3 bases and J dropped 0; count of bases not matched to a gene: 9. Germline V gives CDR1 GTSNPN, CDR2 SVGIG (reference sequence). This CDR3 spans 18 amino acids. CDR3 DNA (partial): TGTGCCTGGAGGCCGGGACAGGGTAGGGCCTCCTATAATTCACCC. Encoded protein: CAWRPGQGRASYNSP. The CDR3 as a whole reads CAWRPGQGRASYNSPLHF.

This clone showed up just a few times. The CDR3 here is CASSRMGPNTEAFF. CDR3 DNA, as far as it was read: TGTGCCAGCTCCCGTATGGGGCCGAACACTGAA. This rearrangement joins TRBV18 to TRBJ1-1; possibly TRBD1 for D (5 bases). From the germline J gene comes the end of the CDR3, since the read stops 3 residues before it. The germline CDR1 and CDR2 sequences are KGHSH and LQKENI. Trimming took 6 bases from V and 1 from J, leaving 12 bases between them. The CDR3 is made up of 14 amino acids.

As for this clone: The read terminates 3 residues ahead of where the CDR3 ends, so the germline J gene completes it. This chain uses TRBV30 with TRBJ2-7, with D possibly matching TRBD1 (5 bases). Germline loops: CDR1 GTSNPN, CDR2 SVGIG (reference sequence). The CDR3 runs to 11 residues. V was clipped by 8 bases and J by 4 bases, with 12 bases between them. The CDR3 loop is CARQAGYEQYF. The CDR3 bases that were read are TGTGCCCGACAAGCAGGGTACGAG. The whole variable domain, filled in from reference TRBV30 and TRBJ2-7, reads SQTIHQWPATLVQPVGSPLSLECTVEGTSNPNLYWYRQAAGRGLQLLFYSVGIGQISSEVPQNLSASRPQDRQFILSSKKLLLSDSGFYLCARQAGYEQYFGPGTRLTVT.

Of note for this clone: The observed sequence ends 3 residues before the CDR3 terminus, with the missing tail filled in from the germline J gene. V gene TRBV18 combines with J gene TRBJ1-4, with D hard to call. The germline V gene has CDR1 KGHSH and CDR2 LQKENI. V was clipped by 6 bases and J by 5 bases, with 13 bases between them. The CDR3 extends over 14 amino acids. CDR3 sequence: CASSRREANEKLFF. The covered CDR3 bases are TGTGCCAGCTCCCGGCGGGAGGCGAATGAAAAA.

A note on this clone: The read terminates 3 residues ahead of where the CDR3 ends, so the germline J gene completes it. This rearrangement joins TRBV19 to TRBJ1-1; D is possibly TRBD1 (6 bases). CDR3 size: 14 residues. CDR1 and CDR2 from the germline V gene are LNHDA and SQIVND (reference sequence). The CDR3 bases that were read are TGTGCCACAGAGAGGGGGGGAAGGGGGGAAGGA. It yields the protein CATERGGRGEG. The full CDR3 is CATERGGRGEGAFF.

Concerning this clone itself: The CDR3 end lies 3 residues beyond the end of the read and is filled in from the germline J gene. This chain uses TRBV6-4 with TRBJ2-1; possibly TRBD1 for D (6 bases). There are 13 residues in the CDR3. The germline CDR1 and CDR2 sequences are MRHNA and SNTAGT. With 5 bases removed from V and 9 bases from J, the gap between germline ends came to 14 bases. The CDR3 reads CASSQQGDSEQFF. The part of the CDR3 DNA that was read is TGTGCCAGCAGTCAACAGGGTGATAGTGAG.

A remark on this clone: The missing CDR3 end, 3 residues past where the read stops, is filled in from the germline J gene. The V call is TRBV7-3, the J call TRBJ2-2; TRBD1 is a possible D gene (5 bases). V was trimmed by 5 bases and J by 3 bases, leaving 16 bases between them. CDR1 SGHTA and CDR2 FQGTGA come from the germline V gene. This CDR3 comprises 16 residues. The sequenced part of the CDR3 DNA is TGTGCCAGCAGCCCCACCCGACAGAAGTACACCGGGGAG. Amino acids: CASSPTRQKYTGE. The entire CDR3 protein is CASSPTRQKYTGELFF. Variable domain in full (rest from reference TRBV7-3 and TRBJ2-2): GAGVSQTPSNKVTEKGKYVELRCDPISGHTALYWYRQSLGQGPEFLIYFQGTGAADDSGLPNDRFFAVRPEGSVSTLKIQRTERGDSAVYLCASSPTRQKYTGELFFGEGSRLTVL.

This clone was recorded many times. The read ends 3 residues before the CDR3 terminus; that terminus is restored from the germline J gene. The V gene is TRBV14, the J gene TRBJ2-1; 7 bases are shared with TRBD1. J lost 0 bases, V lost 3 bases, and 5 bases had no gene match. The germline gives CDR1 SGHDN, CDR2 FVKESK. This CDR3 comprises 16 residues. CDR3 loop: CASSQVQGSSYNEQFF. The part of the CDR3 DNA that was read is TGTGCCAGCAGCCAGGTACAGGGGAGCTCCTACAATGAG.

A remark on this clone: The junction departs from germline at one end; a sequencing error may be responsible. Sequencing ends 3 residues short of the CDR3 end; the germline J gene provides the rest. The rearrangement links TRBV7-7 to TRBJ2-1, with 9 positions matching TRBD2. Germline CDR1 and CDR2: SSHAT and FNYEAQ (reference sequence). This CDR3 region has 15 residues. The sequenced part of the CDR3 DNA is TGTGCTAGCAGCTTAGTACTAGCGGGCAACAATGAG. Its translation: CASSLVLAGNNE. The CDR3 reads in full as CASSLVLAGNNEQFF.

As regards this clone: With the read ending 3 residues before the CDR3 end, the germline J gene is used to fill in that end. The rearrangement joins TRBV5-1 to TRBJ2-7; 8 bases match TRBD1. The CDR3 runs to 14 residues. Trimming took 3 bases from V and 3 from J; bases not matched to a gene: 5. CDR1 and CDR2 from the germline V gene are SGHRS and YFSETQ. CDR3 DNA, as far as it was read: TGCGCCAGCAGCTCCCCGGGACAGGACTACGAG. This codes for CASSSPGQDYE. The CDR3 reads in full as CASSSPGQDYEQYF.

Judged by abundance, this clone is medium-sized. The read is 3 residues too short to cover the CDR3 end, so that end is filled in from the germline J gene. Within the sample, other DNA sequences also encode this same CDR3. The chain employs TRBV20-1 and TRBJ2-7; no firm D call. This CDR3 has 11 residues. Germline-derived CDR1 and CDR2 are DFQATT and SNEGSKA (reference sequence). Deletions cut 6 bases from V and 2 bases from J, with 8 bases between. This chain's CDR3 is CSADLAYEQYF. The DNA read from the CDR3 is TGCAGTGCCGACTTAGCCTACGAG.

For this clone: The read falls 3 residues short of the CDR3 end, and the missing part is taken from the germline J gene. The chain combines TRBV7-9 with TRBJ2-5, with a weak D call TRBD1 (5 bases). The V and J ends lost 1 base and 7 bases respectively, with 10 bases between them. This CDR3 is built from 13 residues. Looked up from germline, CDR1 is SEHNR and CDR2 is FQNEAQ (reference sequence). This CDR3 is CASSLGQMGTQYF. The part of the CDR3 DNA that was read is TGTGCCAGCAGCTTAGGACAGATGGGGACC.